The clone carrying this T cell receptor beta chain was observed many times. The CDR3 is 17 amino acids. The J segment lost 1 base and the V segment lost 0 bases, leaving 7 bases of the junction unmatched. CDR1 and CDR2 from the germline V gene are SGHRS and YFSETQ. The TCR beta CDR3 regions underwent amplification using RNA transcripts as the source. With the HTBI primer set, the TCR CDR3 went through a first round of RT-PCR. TCRdb used MiXCR to reprocess the multiplex PCR reads, holding one entry per CDR3 protein. The sample carries fewer than 350,000 distinct CDR3 sequences, roughly 15% recorded once. The sample is drawn from a study of T cells in Graves' hyperthyroidism and ophthalmopathy.

The chain couples TRBV5-1 to TRBJ2-1, with 7 nucleotides matching TRBD2. The sequence was collected from a woman aged 45-59 years with Graves' hyperthyroidism that later progressed to Graves' ophthalmopathy. Sequencing was carried out using blood. CDR3 in DNA: TGCGCCAGCAGCTTGGCCGCTCGGGGGGTTTCCTACAATGAGCAGTTCTTC. It yields the protein CASSLAARGVSYNEQFF.